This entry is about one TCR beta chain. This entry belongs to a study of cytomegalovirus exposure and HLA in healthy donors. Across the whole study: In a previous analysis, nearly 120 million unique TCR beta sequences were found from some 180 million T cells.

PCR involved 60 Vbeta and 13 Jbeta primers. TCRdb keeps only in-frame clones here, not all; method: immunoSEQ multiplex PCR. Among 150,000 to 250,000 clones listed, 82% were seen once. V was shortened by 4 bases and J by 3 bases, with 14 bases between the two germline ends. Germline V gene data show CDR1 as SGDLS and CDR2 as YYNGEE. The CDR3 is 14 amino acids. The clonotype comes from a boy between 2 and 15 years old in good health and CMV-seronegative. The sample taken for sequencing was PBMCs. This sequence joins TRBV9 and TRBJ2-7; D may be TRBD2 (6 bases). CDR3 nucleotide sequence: TGTGCCAGCAGCTTCCGGGACTCCGACTACGAGCAGTACTTC. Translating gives CASSFRDSDYEQYF.